These T cell receptor beta chains were read from a single sample in a study of T cell repertoires in cytomegalovirus infection. Their cognate antigens are unknown. MiXCR was run by TCRdb on the reads, yielding one entry per CDR3 protein. Seen here are approximately 1,000,000 distinct CDR3 sequences, around 32% observed once, and the top ten hold under 15%. The source material was cultured CD8+ T cells from PBMCs, sampled from culture after CMV antigen stimulation. These receptors originate from a human donor in good health (CMV status not recorded). Some clones in this sample may be carry-over from other donors' samples. Each CDR3 is given with its conserved first and last residue. Each record gives: clone size, V gene, CDR3 protein. Size is stated for part of the rows, as once, few or many counts, or as a class when the clone is expanded.

clone size: -
V gene: TRBV18
CDR3 protein: CASSRALLGEGNEKLFF

clone size: -
V gene: TRBV2
CDR3 protein: CASRSGYTF

clone size: -
V gene: TRBV2
CDR3 protein: CASSETRGLTGELFF

clone size: -
V gene: TRBV28
CDR3 protein: CASSLTRGGRSPLHF

clone size: many
V gene: TRBV7-8
CDR3 protein: CASSLRQARNPYGYTF

clone size: few
V gene: TRBV6-2/TRBV6-3
CDR3 protein: CASRRGTSNQPQHF

clone size: few
V gene: TRBV27
CDR3 protein: CASSLKGFKAAPRSDTQYF

clone size: -
V gene: TRBV2
CDR3 protein: CASRRGQGYGYTF

clone size: -
V gene: TRBV19
CDR3 protein: CASSIDSGQPQHF

clone size: -
V gene: TRBV7-6
CDR3 protein: CASSLRSGSTDTQYF

clone size: many
V gene: TRBV7-8
CDR3 protein: CASSLAWGGDTEAFF

clone size: few
V gene: TRBV19
CDR3 protein: CASSMADTYEQYF

clone size: many
V gene: TRBV4-3
CDR3 protein: CASSKNPGPRTGDTQYF

clone size: -
V gene: TRBV10-3
CDR3 protein: CAISESGDSGNTIYF

clone size: -
V gene: TRBV24-1
CDR3 protein: CATRIGHSNQPQHF

clone size: -
V gene: TRBV6-2/TRBV6-3
CDR3 protein: CATITGTEAFF

clone size: -
V gene: TRBV5-6
CDR3 protein: CASSPPRGPPVYTEAFF

clone size: -
V gene: TRBV6-6
CDR3 protein: CASSYVGNYEQYF

clone size: many
V gene: TRBV7-2
CDR3 protein: CASSLGFGDTQYF

clone size: -
V gene: TRBV6-6
CDR3 protein: CASSDRRVIIYGYTF

clone size: -
V gene: TRBV20-1
CDR3 protein: CSARSELFEQYF

clone size: -
V gene: TRBV10-3
CDR3 protein: CAIRIRVPYSPSTDTQYF

clone size: -
V gene: TRBV6-2/TRBV6-3
CDR3 protein: CASRGGLPEQFF

clone size: -
V gene: TRBV7-2
CDR3 protein: CAAARGDEQFF

clone size: -
V gene: TRBV27
CDR3 protein: CASGRRGGTEAFF

clone size: -
V gene: TRBV29-1
CDR3 protein: CSVESGQGLETQYF

clone size: few
V gene: TRBV27
CDR3 protein: CATLKGAGTEAFF

clone size: -
V gene: TRBV6-2/TRBV6-3
CDR3 protein: CASTPDRAMGGYTF

clone size: few
V gene: TRBV6-1
CDR3 protein: CASSRLWGDEGNTIYF

clone size: few
V gene: TRBV19
CDR3 protein: CASLGLFPNTGELFF

clone size: -
V gene: TRBV13
CDR3 protein: CASSPAGGPGPFF

clone size: -
V gene: TRBV11-3
CDR3 protein: CASSHGHPNTGELFF

clone size: few
V gene: TRBV12-3/TRBV12-4
CDR3 protein: CASSNNEASSYEQYF

clone size: -
V gene: TRBV7-2
CDR3 protein: CASTDRVRAFF

clone size: -
V gene: TRBV27
CDR3 protein: CASSLHGKEQYF

clone size: few
V gene: TRBV10-3
CDR3 protein: CAISEKGVLGDIPDGYTF

clone size: many
V gene: TRBV7-2
CDR3 protein: CASPIGLNTGELFF

clone size: -
V gene: TRBV11-2
CDR3 protein: CASSHDRGGGFRSSDTQYF

clone size: many
V gene: TRBV7-2
CDR3 protein: CASSSQFGATNTEAFF

clone size: few
V gene: TRBV13
CDR3 protein: CASRPEEGRYNEQFF

clone size: -
V gene: TRBV3-1
CDR3 protein: CASSQVNGPGGGSYEQYF

clone size: -
V gene: TRBV28
CDR3 protein: CAISTAGDTEAFF

clone size: -
V gene: TRBV15
CDR3 protein: CATSGPENTGELFF

clone size: many
V gene: TRBV7-2
CDR3 protein: CASALWGPTDTQYF

clone size: -
V gene: TRBV6-1
CDR3 protein: CASRKAGFPETQYF

clone size: many
V gene: TRBV7-2
CDR3 protein: CASSFRQGEAETQYF

clone size: -
V gene: TRBV6-5
CDR3 protein: CANSSRVGEDGYTF

clone size: few
V gene: TRBV19
CDR3 protein: CASSIAAGAPGTYEQYF

clone size: -
V gene: TRBV7-8
CDR3 protein: CASSFGEGQSSTDTQYF

clone size: -
V gene: TRBV6-1
CDR3 protein: CASWAGTNEKLFF

clone size: -
V gene: TRBV6-2/TRBV6-3
CDR3 protein: CASSNRDRGTDTQYF

clone size: few
V gene: TRBV20-1
CDR3 protein: CSVRVGGGASGETQYF